These T cell receptor beta chains were read from a single sample in a study of blood T cell repertoires in COVID-19. Assay: immunoSEQ multiplex PCR; the TCRdb copy retains only in-frame clones and omits some. This sample has about 47,000 clones; over 70% occur once, and the top ten carry roughly an eighth. The material sequenced was peripheral blood. Receptors were obtained from a human donor with active COVID-19. The donor label of this sample is uncertain. The CDR3 runs from the conserved cysteine through the conserved F or W. The D gene is left open where the match is weak. Size is omitted from some rows. Given values are once, few, many or a class for expanded clones.

d_gene	v_gene	abundance	j_gene	CDR3aa	CDR3nt
-	TRBV18	-	TRBJ2-1	CASSPEIGGERSYNEQFF	TGTGCCAGCTCACCTGAGATAGGGGGGGAGCGCTCCTACAATGAGCAGTTCTTC
-	TRBV2	-	TRBJ2-3	CASRQGGSIRTDTQYF	TGTGCCAGCAGGCAAGGGGGTAGTATCCGCACAGATACGCAGTATTTT
-	TRBV20-1	-	TRBJ2-7	CSASLEYEQYF	TGCAGTGCTAGTCTTGAGTACGAGCAGTACTTC
TRBD1	TRBV5-3	-	TRBJ2-7	CARTRAQGGTEQYF	TGTGCCAGAACGCGGGCCCAAGGGGGCACCGAGCAGTACTTC
TRBD1	TRBV29-1	-	TRBJ2-7	CSVDRGRDEQYF	TGCAGCGTCGACAGGGGGCGAGACGAGCAGTACTTC
-	TRBV18	-	TRBJ1-3	CASSHRDSSSGNTIYF	TGTGCCAGCTCCCACCGGGACTCGAGCTCTGGAAACACCATATATTTT
-	TRBV11-3	once	TRBJ1-6	CASSLGPTAFGNSPLHF	TGTGCCAGCAGCTTAGGTCCGACAGCCTTCGGTAATTCACCCCTCCACTTT
TRBD2	TRBV7-2	-	TRBJ2-2	CASSHGRGVTGELFF	TGTGCCAGCAGCCACGGGAGGGGTGTCACCGGGGAGCTGTTTTTT
TRBD2	TRBV5-1	-	TRBJ2-3	CASSLYLAGASTDTQYF	TGCGCCAGCAGCTTATACCTAGCGGGAGCTAGCACAGATACGCAGTATTTT
TRBD1	TRBV27	-	TRBJ1-5	CASSTKTGGLWRNQPQHF	TGTGCCAGCAGTACCAAGACAGGGGGCTTGTGGAGGAATCAGCCCCAGCATTTT
TRBD1	TRBV3-1/TRBV3-2	-	TRBJ1-2	CASSLTGGGGGGYTF	TGTGCCAGCAGCCTCACAGGGGGCGGAGGTGGCGGCTACACCTTC
TRBD2	TRBV7-9	-	TRBJ2-1	CASTVAGNEQFF	TGTGCCAGCACCGTAGCGGGCAATGAGCAGTTCTTC
TRBD1	TRBV4-3	-	TRBJ1-6	CASSQQTGAELFSPLHF	TGCGCCAGCAGCCAACAGACAGGGGCCGAATTATTTTCACCCCTCCACTTT
-	TRBV6-5	-	TRBJ2-2	CASGSRGTNTGELFF	TGTGCCAGCGGATCAAGGGGGACGAACACCGGGGAGCTGTTTTTT
-	TRBV7-2	-	TRBJ2-5	CASSFLIRGTQYF	TGTGCCAGCAGCTTCCTGATCCGAGGGACACAGTACTTC
-	TRBV27	-	TRBJ1-1	CASSPGEHPFGSTEAFF	TGTGCCAGCAGCCCAGGGGAACACCCATTTGGGAGCACTGAAGCTTTCTTT
-	TRBV5-1	-	TRBJ2-1	CASSSEGTMSYNEQFF	TGCGCCAGCAGCTCGGAAGGGACAATGAGTTACAATGAGCAGTTCTTC
-	TRBV5-1	-	TRBJ1-2	CASSLGWANYGYTF	TGCGCCAGCAGCTTGGGGTGGGCCAACTATGGCTACACCTTC
TRBD1	TRBV5-1	-	TRBJ1-2	CASRTGVYGYTF	TGCGCCAGCAGAACAGGGGTCTATGGCTACACCTTC
-	TRBV7-9	few	TRBJ1-1	CASSSALGGTEAFF	TGTGCCAGCAGCTCAGCACTAGGAGGGACTGAAGCTTTCTTT
TRBD1	TRBV7-9	-	TRBJ1-2	CASSHGQGEGYTF	TGTGCCAGCAGCCACGGACAGGGGGAGGGCTACACCTTC
-	TRBV27	-	TRBJ1-1	CASIGRREFMNTEAFF	TGTGCCAGCATTGGCCGGAGGGAATTCATGAACACTGAAGCTTTCTTT